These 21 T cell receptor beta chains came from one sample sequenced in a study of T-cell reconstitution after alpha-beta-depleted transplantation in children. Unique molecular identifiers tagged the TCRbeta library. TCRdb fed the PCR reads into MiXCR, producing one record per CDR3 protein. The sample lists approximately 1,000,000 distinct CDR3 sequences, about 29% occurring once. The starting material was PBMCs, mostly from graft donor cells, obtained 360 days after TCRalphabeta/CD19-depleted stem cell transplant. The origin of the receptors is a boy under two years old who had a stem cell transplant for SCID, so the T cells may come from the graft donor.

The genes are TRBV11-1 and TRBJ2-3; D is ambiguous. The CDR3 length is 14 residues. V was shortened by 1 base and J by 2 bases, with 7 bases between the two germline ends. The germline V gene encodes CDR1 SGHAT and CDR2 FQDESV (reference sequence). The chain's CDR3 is CASSLGKITDTQYF. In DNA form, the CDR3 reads TGTGCCAGCAGCTTAGGTAAAATCACAGATACGCAGTATTTT.

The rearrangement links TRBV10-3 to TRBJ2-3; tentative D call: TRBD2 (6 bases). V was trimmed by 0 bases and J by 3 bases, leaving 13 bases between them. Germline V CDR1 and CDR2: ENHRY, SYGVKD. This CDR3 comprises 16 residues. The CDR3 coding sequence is TGTGCCATCAGTGAGTCTAAGGGAGGAGGGACAGATACGCAGTATTTT. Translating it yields CAISESKGGGTDTQYF.

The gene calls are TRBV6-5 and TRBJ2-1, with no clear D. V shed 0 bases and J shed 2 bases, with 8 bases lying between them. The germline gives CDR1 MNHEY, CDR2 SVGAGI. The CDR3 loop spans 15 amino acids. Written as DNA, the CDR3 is TGTGCCAGCAGTTACTCTGGGGTAGCCTACAATGAGCAGTTCTTC. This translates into CASSYSGVAYNEQFF.

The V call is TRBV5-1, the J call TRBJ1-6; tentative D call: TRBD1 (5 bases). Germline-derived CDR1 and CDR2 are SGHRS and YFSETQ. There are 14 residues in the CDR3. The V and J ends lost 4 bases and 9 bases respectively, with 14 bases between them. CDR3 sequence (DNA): TGCGCCAGCAGCGTGGACATCGGCGGTTCACCCCTCCACTTT. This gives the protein CASSVDIGGSPLHF.

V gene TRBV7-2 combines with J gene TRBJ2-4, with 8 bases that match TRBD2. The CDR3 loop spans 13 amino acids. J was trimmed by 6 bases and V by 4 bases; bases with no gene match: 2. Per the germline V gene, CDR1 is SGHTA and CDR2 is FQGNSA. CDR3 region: CASSSRGGNIQYF. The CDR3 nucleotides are TGTGCCAGCAGCTCCCGGGGGGGAAACATTCAGTACTTC.

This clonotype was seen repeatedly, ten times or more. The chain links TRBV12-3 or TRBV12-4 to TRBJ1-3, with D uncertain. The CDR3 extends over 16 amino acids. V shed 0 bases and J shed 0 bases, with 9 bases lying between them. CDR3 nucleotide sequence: TGTGCCAGCAGTTTAGCCGGCAGGAGCTCTGGAAACACCATATATTTT. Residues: CASSLAGRSSGNTIYF.

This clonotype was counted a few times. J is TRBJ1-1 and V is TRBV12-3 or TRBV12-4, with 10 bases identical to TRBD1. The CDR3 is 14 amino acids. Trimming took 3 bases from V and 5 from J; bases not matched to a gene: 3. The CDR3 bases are TGTGCCAGCAGTTTCCCGGGACAGGGGACTGAAGCTTTCTTT. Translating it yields CASSFPGQGTEAFF.

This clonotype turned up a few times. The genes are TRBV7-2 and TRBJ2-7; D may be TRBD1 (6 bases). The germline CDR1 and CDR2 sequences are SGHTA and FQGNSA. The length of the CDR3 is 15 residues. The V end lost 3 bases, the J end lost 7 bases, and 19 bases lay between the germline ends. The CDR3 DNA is TGTGCCAGCAGCTTTTGGGCAAGCGAGGGGGAAGAGCAGTACTTC. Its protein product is CASSFWASEGEEQYF.

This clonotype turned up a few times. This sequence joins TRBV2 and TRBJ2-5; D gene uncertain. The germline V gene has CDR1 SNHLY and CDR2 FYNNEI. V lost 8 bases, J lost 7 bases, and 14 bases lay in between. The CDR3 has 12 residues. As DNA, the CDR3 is TGTGCCAGCCGTCCGGGCCATGCGACCCAGTACTTC. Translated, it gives CASRPGHATQYF.

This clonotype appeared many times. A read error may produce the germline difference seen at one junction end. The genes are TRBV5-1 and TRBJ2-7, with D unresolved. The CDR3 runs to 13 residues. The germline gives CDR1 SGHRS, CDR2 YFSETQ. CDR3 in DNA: TGTGCCAGCAGCTTAACCCTATCCTACGAGCAGTACTTC. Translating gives CASSLTLSYEQYF.

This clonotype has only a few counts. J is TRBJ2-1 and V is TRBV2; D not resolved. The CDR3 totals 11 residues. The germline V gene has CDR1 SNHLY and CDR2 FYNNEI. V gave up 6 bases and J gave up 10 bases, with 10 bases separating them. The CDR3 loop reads CASRVAPEQFF. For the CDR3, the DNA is TGTGCCAGCAGGGTAGCTCCCGAGCAGTTCTTC.

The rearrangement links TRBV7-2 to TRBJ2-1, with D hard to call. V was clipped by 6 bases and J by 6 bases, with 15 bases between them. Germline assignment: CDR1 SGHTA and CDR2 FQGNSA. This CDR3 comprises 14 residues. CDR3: CASSQGQVLNEQFF. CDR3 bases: TGTGCCAGCAGTCAAGGGCAGGTTCTCAATGAGCAGTTCTTC.

The CDR3 loop reads CASSLAPGWRNTEAFF. For the CDR3, the DNA is TGCGCCAGCAGCTTGGCCCCGGGGTGGAGAAACACTGAAGCTTTCTTT. This chain connects TRBV5-1 to TRBJ1-1; no definite D call. CDR3 size: 16 residues. The germline V and J ends were trimmed by 0 bases and 2 bases, with 14 bases remaining between them. Germline CDR1 and CDR2: SGHRS and YFSETQ.

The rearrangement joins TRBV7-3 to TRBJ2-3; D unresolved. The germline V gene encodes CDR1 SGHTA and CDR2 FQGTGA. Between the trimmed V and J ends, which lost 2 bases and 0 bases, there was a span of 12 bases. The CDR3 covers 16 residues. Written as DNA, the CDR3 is TGTGCCAGCAGCTTATCAGAGACTCTTAGCACAGATACGCAGTATTTT. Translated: CASSLSETLSTDTQYF.

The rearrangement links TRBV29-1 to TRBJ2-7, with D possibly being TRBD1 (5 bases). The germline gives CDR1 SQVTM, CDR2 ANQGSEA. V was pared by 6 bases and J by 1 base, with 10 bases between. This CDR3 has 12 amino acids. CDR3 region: CSVGATSYEQYF. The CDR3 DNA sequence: TGCAGCGTAGGGGCCACTTCCTACGAGCAGTACTTC.

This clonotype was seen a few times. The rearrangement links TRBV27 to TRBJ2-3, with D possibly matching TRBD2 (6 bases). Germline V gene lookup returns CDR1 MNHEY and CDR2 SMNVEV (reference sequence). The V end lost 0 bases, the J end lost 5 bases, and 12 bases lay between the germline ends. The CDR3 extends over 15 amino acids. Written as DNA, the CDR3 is TGTGCCAGCAGTTTATCAGGACTAAGAGGAGATACGCAGTATTTT. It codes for CASSLSGLRGDTQYF.

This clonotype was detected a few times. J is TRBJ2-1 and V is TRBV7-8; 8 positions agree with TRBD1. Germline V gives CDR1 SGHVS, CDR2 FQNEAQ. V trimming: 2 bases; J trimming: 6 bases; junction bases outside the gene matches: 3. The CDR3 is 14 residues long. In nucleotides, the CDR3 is TGTGCCAGCAGCTTAACCCAGGGGGCCAATGAGCAGTTCTTC. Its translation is CASSLTQGANEQFF.

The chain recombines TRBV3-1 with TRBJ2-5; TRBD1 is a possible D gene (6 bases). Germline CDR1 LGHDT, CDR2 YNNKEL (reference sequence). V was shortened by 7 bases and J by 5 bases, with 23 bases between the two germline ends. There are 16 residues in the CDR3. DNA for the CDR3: TGTGCCAGCACCTCATGGGGGTCAGGGGACGTGGAGACCCAGTACTTC. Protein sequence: CASTSWGSGDVETQYF.

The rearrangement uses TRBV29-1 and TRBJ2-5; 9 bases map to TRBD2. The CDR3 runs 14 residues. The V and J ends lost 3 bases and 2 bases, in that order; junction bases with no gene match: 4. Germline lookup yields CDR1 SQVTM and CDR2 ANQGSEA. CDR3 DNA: TGCAGCGTTGAGCGGGGGGGATCACAAGAGACCCAGTACTTC. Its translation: CSVERGGSQETQYF.

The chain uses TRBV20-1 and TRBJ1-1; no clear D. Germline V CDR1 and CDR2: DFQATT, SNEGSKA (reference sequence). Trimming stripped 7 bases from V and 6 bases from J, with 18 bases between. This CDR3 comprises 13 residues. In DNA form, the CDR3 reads TGCAGTGTTAATCCGGATCTTCCGCCTGAAGCTTTCTTT. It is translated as CSVNPDLPPEAFF.

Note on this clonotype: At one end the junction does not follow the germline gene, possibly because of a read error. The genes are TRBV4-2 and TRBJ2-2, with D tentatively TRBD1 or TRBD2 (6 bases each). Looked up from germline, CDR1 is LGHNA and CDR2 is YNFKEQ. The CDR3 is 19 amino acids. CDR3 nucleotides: TGTGCCAGCAGCCAAGTTTGGGCAGGGGCGGGGTTTGGGACCGGGGAGTTGTTTTTT. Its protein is CASSQVWAGAGFGTGELFF.